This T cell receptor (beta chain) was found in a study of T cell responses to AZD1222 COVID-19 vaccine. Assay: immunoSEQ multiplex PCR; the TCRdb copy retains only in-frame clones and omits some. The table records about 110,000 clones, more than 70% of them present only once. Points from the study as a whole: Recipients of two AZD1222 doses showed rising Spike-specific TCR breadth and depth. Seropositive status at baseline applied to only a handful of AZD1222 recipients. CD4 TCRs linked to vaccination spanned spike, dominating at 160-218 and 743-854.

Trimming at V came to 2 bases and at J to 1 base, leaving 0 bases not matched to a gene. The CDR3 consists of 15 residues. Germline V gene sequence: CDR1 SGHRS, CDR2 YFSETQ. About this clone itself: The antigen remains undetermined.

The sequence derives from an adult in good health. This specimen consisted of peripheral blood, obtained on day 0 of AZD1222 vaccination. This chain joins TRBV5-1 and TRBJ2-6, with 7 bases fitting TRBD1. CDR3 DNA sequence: TGCGCCAGCAGCTTACAGGGGTCTGGGGCCAACGTCCTGACTTTC. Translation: CASSLQGSGANVLTF.